The 12 T cell receptor beta chains below were found in one sample sequenced in a study of T cell responses to AZD1222 COVID-19 vaccine. Profiling relied on immunoSEQ multiplex PCR, and the TCRdb table lists in-frame clones only, not all of them. This table holds about 110,000 clones, 87% found once. Specimen: peripheral blood, collected on day 0 of AZD1222 vaccination. Every receptor here comes from an adult in good health.

V usage is TRBV4-1 and J usage is TRBJ2-2; 7 nucleotides match TRBD2. With 1 base clipped from V and 1 base from J, the junction kept 0 bases outside the gene matches. The germline V gene has CDR1 MGHRA and CDR2 YSYEKL. This CDR3 has 15 residues. In nucleotides, the CDR3 is TGCGCCAGCAGCCAAGGCGGGAGGAACACCGGGGAGCTGTTTTTT. It specifies CASSQGGRNTGELFF.

V gene TRBV10-3 combines with J gene TRBJ1-2; TRBD1 matches at 10 bases. Germline V gene data show CDR1 as ENHRY and CDR2 as SYGVKD. After removal of 3 bases from V and 8 bases from J, the junction contained 12 bases not matched to a gene. The CDR3 length is 16 residues. CDR3 sequence: CAISDLPGTGDGGYTF. In DNA, the CDR3 is TGTGCCATCAGTGATCTCCCCGGGACAGGGGATGGGGGCTACACCTTC.

The chain uses TRBV27 and TRBJ1-2, with a possible D match to TRBD1 (6 bases). V was clipped by 6 bases and J by 0 bases, with 23 bases between them. The CDR3 has 18 amino acids. The V gene's germline CDR1 is MNHEY and CDR2 SMNVEV (reference sequence). The CDR3 loop reads CASSRGARGPSTNYGYTF. The CDR3 DNA reads as TGTGCCAGCAGCAGGGGAGCCAGGGGCCCCTCTACTAACTATGGCTACACCTTC.

This clone was observed a single time. The J gene is TRBJ2-7, the V gene TRBV6-1; D uncertain. Germline CDR1 is MNHNS and CDR2 is SASEGT. This CDR3 spans 12 amino acids. The ends were cut back, 1 base at V and 4 bases at J, with 5 bases in the middle. CDR3 protein: CASSEGIYEQYF. CDR3 DNA: TGTGCCAGCAGTGAAGGTATTTACGAGCAGTACTTC.

The chain recombines TRBV28 with TRBJ1-5; D gene unclear. The CDR3 runs to 13 residues. Trimming cost V 6 bases and J 7 bases, with 13 bases left between them. CDR1 and CDR2 (germline): MDHEN, SYDVKM. For the CDR3, the DNA is TGTGCCAGCAGCCCCGGTATTTGGCAGCCCCAGCATTTT. Translation gives CASSPGIWQPQHF.

This chain uses TRBV4-1 with TRBJ2-5; 7 bases map to TRBD1. J was trimmed by 0 bases and V by 3 bases; bases with no gene match: 4. The CDR3 has 15 residues. Germline V lookup: CDR1 MGHRA, CDR2 YSYEKL. The CDR3 protein is CASSHPTGNQETQYF. Written as DNA, the CDR3 is TGCGCCAGCAGCCACCCGACAGGGAACCAAGAGACCCAGTACTTC.

This chain joins TRBV3-1 (or the pseudogene TRBV3-2) and TRBJ1-4; D might be TRBD1 (5 bases). Germline V gene data show CDR1 as LGHDT and CDR2 as YNNKEL (reference sequence). This CDR3 is built from 15 residues. V dropped 1 base and J dropped 8 bases, with 14 bases sitting between them. CDR3 in DNA: TGTGCCAGCAGCCAAGCGGGCAGGGTGAACGAAAAACTGTTTTTT. Its translation is CASSQAGRVNEKLFF.

The chain uses TRBV18 and TRBJ2-1, with 14 positions matching TRBD2. The ends lost 3 bases at V and 9 bases at J; junction bases unmatched: 4. Germline loops: CDR1 KGHSH, CDR2 LQKENI. The CDR3 loop spans 15 amino acids. The CDR3 region has the DNA TGTGCCAGCTCACCGGGACTAGCGGGAGTAGGTGAGCAGTTCTTC. Protein product: CASSPGLAGVGEQFF.

The sample holds one count of this clone. The chain carries TRBV5-4 and TRBJ2-2; 7 nucleotides line up with TRBD2. This CDR3 is built from 17 residues. From germline, CDR1 is SGHNT and CDR2 YYREEE (reference sequence). V was pared by 4 bases and J by 1 base, with 10 bases of the junction left unmatched. The CDR3 region has the DNA TGTGCCAGCAGCAACCTACCTAGCGGAGGGAACACCGGGGAGCTGTTTTTT. Encoded protein: CASSNLPSGGNTGELFF. The whole variable domain, filled in from reference TRBV5-4 and TRBJ2-2, reads ETGVTQSPTHLIKTRGQQVTLRCSSQSGHNTVSWYQQALGQGPQFIFQYYREEENGRGNFPPRFSGLQFPNYSSELNVNALELDDSALYLCASSNLPSGGNTGELFFGEGSRLTVL.

This rearrangement joins TRBV6-4 to TRBJ2-1; D not certain. The CDR3 runs 16 residues. The ends were cut back, 2 bases at V and 0 bases at J, with 11 bases in the middle. CDR1 is MRHNA and CDR2 is SNTAGT in the germline V gene. The CDR3 reads CASSDQIMGSYNEQFF. The CDR3 coding sequence is TGTGCCAGCAGTGACCAAATTATGGGCTCCTACAATGAGCAGTTCTTC.

This chain uses TRBV6-5 with TRBJ1-4, with a possible D match to TRBD1 (6 bases). CDR1 MNHEY and CDR2 SVGAGI come from the germline V gene. The CDR3 has 15 residues. Trimming stripped 5 bases from V and 7 bases from J, with 17 bases between. In DNA, the CDR3 is TGTGCCAGCAGTAACCAGGGGACGAGGGGTGAAAAACTGTTTTTT. Its protein product is CASSNQGTRGEKLFF.

V gene TRBV7-6 combines with J gene TRBJ2-7; the D gene could be TRBD1 or TRBD2 (6 bases each). CDR1 and CDR2 (germline): SGHVS, FNYEAQ. Between the trimmed V and J ends, which lost 3 bases and 3 bases, there was a span of 12 bases. The CDR3 is made up of 14 amino acids. CDR3 loop: CASSLGGGGYEQYF. CDR3 nucleotide sequence: TGTGCCAGCAGCTTGGGAGGAGGGGGCTACGAGCAGTACTTC.